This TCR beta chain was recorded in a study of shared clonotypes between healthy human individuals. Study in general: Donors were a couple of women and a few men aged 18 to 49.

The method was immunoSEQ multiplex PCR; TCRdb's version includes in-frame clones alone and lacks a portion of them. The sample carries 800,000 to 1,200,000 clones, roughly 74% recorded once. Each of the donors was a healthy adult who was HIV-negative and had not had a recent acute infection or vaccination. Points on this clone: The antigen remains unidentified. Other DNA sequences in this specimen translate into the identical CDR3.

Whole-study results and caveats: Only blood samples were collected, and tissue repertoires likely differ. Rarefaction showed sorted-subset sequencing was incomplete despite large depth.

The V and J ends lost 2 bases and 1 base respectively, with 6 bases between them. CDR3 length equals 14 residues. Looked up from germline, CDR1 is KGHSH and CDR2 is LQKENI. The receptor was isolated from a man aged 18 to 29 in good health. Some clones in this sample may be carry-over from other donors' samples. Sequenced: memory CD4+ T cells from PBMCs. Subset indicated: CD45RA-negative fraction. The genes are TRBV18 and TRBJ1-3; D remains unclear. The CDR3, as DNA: TGTGCCAGCTCACCATGGGGTTCTGGAAACACCATATATTTT. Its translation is CASSPWGSGNTIYF. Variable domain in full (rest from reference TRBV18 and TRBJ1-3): NAGVMQNPRHLVRRRGQEARLRCSPMKGHSHVYWYRQLPEEGLKFMVYLQKENIIDESGMPKERFSAEFPKEGPSILRIQQVVRGDSAAYFCASSPWGSGNTIYFGEGSWLTVV.